The clone carrying this TCR beta chain was seen only a few times. What it recognizes is unknown. This entry comes from a study of post-analysis software for immune sequencing data. The J segment lost 6 bases and the V segment lost 0 bases, leaving 7 bases of the junction unmatched. The CDR3 length is 16 residues. CDR1 is DFQATT and CDR2 is SNEGSKA in the germline V gene (reference sequence). cDNA libraries of TCR beta carried unique molecular identifiers. TCRdb analysed the PCR reads with MiXCR anew, one entry per CDR3 protein. The sample contains roughly 700,000 distinct CDR3 sequences, 25% to 30% of which appear only once. Study observations and caveats: Controls had significantly higher normalized Chao1 diversity than multiple sclerosis patients. When patients were compared with controls, about five TRBV segments were more frequent, TRBV5-6, TRBV5-1 and TRBV20-1 among them.

The gene calls are TRBV20-1 and TRBJ2-1; 11 bases line up with TRBD2. The receptor comes from a girl between 5 and 17 years old with multiple sclerosis. The sequencing sample was made of blood. The DNA of the CDR3 is TGCAGTGCTAGAGATCGTAGCGGGAGGGCCCTCAATGAGCAGTTCTTC. Its translation is CSARDRSGRALNEQFF.